These T cell receptor beta chains were read from a single sample in a study of Graves' ophthalmopathy and Graves' hyperthyroidism. TCRdb re-analysed the multiplex PCR reads in MiXCR, keeping a single row per CDR3 protein. The sample consists of a few hundred thousand distinct CDR3 sequences, 15% to 20% of them appearing once. Sequenced sample: peripheral blood. All receptors come from a woman younger than 35 with Graves' ophthalmopathy. CDR3s include the opening cysteine and the closing phenylalanine or tryptophan. Fields, in order: D gene, CDR3 length, V gene, J gene, clone size, CDR3 protein, CDR3 DNA. A D gene is named only where the DNA matches it firmly. For some rows the clone size is stated as once, few or many, or as a class when expanded; others skip it.

>-|15|TRBV28|TRBJ2-5|many
CASSAASVGQETQYF
TGTGCCAGCAGTGCGGCCAGTGTGGGGCAAGAGACCCAGTACTTC
>-|13|TRBV14|TRBJ1-1|-
CASRKQGYTEAFF
TGTGCCAGCAGGAAACAGGGCTACACTGAAGCTTTCTTT
>-|13|TRBV6-1|TRBJ1-3|many
CASSVRTENTIYF
TGTGCCAGCAGTGTTAGGACGGAAAACACCATATATTTT
>TRBD1|14|TRBV30|TRBJ2-7|many
CAWGTGGVSYEQYF
TGTGCCTGGGGGACAGGAGGGGTCTCCTACGAGCAGTACTTC
>-|13|TRBV19|TRBJ1-5|-
CASSIGMNQPQHF
TGTGCCAGTAGTATAGGAATGAATCAGCCCCAGCATTTT
>TRBD2|16|TRBV28|TRBJ2-7|many
CASRPLASGTLYEQYF
TGTGCCAGCAGGCCGCTAGCGAGCGGGACCTTATACGAGCAGTACTTC
>TRBD1|13|TRBV12-3/TRBV12-4|TRBJ1-1|many
CASSRAGGTEAFF
TGTGCCAGCAGTAGGGCAGGGGGGACTGAAGCTTTCTTT
>TRBD1|15|TRBV12-3/TRBV12-4|TRBJ1-5|many
CASSPPRGQNQPQHF
TGTGCCAGCAGCCCCCCACGGGGACAGAATCAGCCCCAGCATTTT
>-|16|TRBV6-5|TRBJ1-1|many
CASSYSRLLMNTEAFF
TGTGCCAGCAGTTACTCGAGGCTTTTAATGAACACTGAAGCTTTCTTT
>-|15|TRBV7-2|TRBJ2-7|many
CASSRTRTLAYEQYF
TGTGCCAGCAGCCGAACGAGGACCCTCGCCTACGAGCAGTACTTC
>TRBD1|14|TRBV5-1|TRBJ2-2|many
CASSFGQGIGELFF
TGCGCCAGCAGCTTCGGACAGGGAATTGGGGAGCTGTTTTTT
>TRBD1|16|TRBV10-3|TRBJ2-7|many
CAISGSRQGQSYEQYF
TGTGCCATCAGTGGTTCCCGACAGGGCCAATCCTACGAGCAGTACTTC
>TRBD1|20|TRBV5-1|TRBJ1-6|-
CASSNPTSRDREDYNSPLHF
TGCGCCAGCAGCAATCCGACGTCCCGGGACAGGGAAGATTATAATTCACCCCTCCACTTT
>-|15|TRBV11-2|TRBJ1-1|many
CASSLEPQGNTEAFF
TGTGCCAGCAGCTTAGAACCCCAGGGGAACACTGAAGCTTTCTTT
>TRBD2|16|TRBV12-3/TRBV12-4|TRBJ2-7|-
CASTAGTSGLFYEQYF
TGTGCCAGCACCGCCGGGACTAGCGGATTATTCTACGAGCAGTACTTC
>-|13|TRBV12-3/TRBV12-4|TRBJ2-5|-
CASSLAIQETQYF
TGTGCCAGCAGTTTAGCCATACAAGAGACCCAGTACTTC
>TRBD1|13|TRBV6-2/TRBV6-3|TRBJ1-5|many
CASTPDRAQPQHF
TGTGCCAGCACTCCCGACAGGGCTCAGCCCCAGCATTTT
>-|17|TRBV24-1|TRBJ1-2|many
CATSDSPSRGNDYGYTF
TGTGCCACCAGTGATTCGCCCTCACGAGGCAATGACTATGGCTACACCTTC
>-|17|TRBV28|TRBJ2-7|many
CASSFLFPPQGAYEQYF
TGTGCCAGCAGTTTTCTTTTCCCTCCACAGGGAGCCTACGAGCAGTACTTC
>-|15|TRBV6-5|TRBJ1-1|many
CASSYSKGGGTEAFF
TGTGCCAGCAGTTACTCCAAAGGGGGTGGGACTGAAGCTTTCTTT
>TRBD1|12|TRBV28|TRBJ2-7|many
CASTGTGYEQYF
TGTGCCAGCACCGGGACAGGGTACGAGCAGTACTTC
>-|13|TRBV29-1|TRBJ2-2|many
CSVERQYTGELFF
TGCAGCGTTGAAAGACAGTACACCGGGGAGCTGTTTTTT